This T cell receptor (beta chain) was recorded in a study of blood T cell repertoires in COVID-19 (dated by TCRdb to the early 2020s). Background for the entire study: Samples from collaborators originated in the United States, Italy and Spain and spanned both the acute and convalescent phases of COVID-19. Deeply sampled blood TCRbeta repertoires from subjects exposed to, actively infected with, or recovered from COVID-19 were included in the dataset. HLA class I and class II types, where available, came from metadata supplied by the sample provider rather than from assay-based typing. The repertoires were released in a freely available public database meant as a resource for research on the immune response to SARS-CoV-2. A de-identified subject ID, COVID-19 status, age in years and sex were almost always included in the sample metadata. The material from the prospective study consisted of cDNA or gDNA derived from T cells, B-cell-depleted T cells, or PBMCs. The samples were drawn from two sources: the first 160 participants of the ongoing ImmuneRACE study, and 1,000 to 1,500 subjects contributed by 6 global collaborators. Findings and caveats that apply to the study as a whole: How much clinical and demographic metadata was included differed by source and by participant, and the metadata was provided uncurated.

Reading the germline V gene gives CDR1 SGHTS and CDR2 YDEGEE. V is clipped by 1 base and J by 2 bases, and the sequence between their germline boundaries is 6 bases long. The CDR3, from cysteine to phenylalanine, totals 13 residues. Only the CDR3 portion is preserved as DNA: 39 bases, with reading frame beginning at the first base. TCRbeta CDR3 regions were amplified from genomic DNA by means of the immunoSEQ Assay, a bias-controlled multiplex PCR. The study's own analysis went as follows. Nucleated cell counts per sample were estimated from amplification of reference gene primers within the assay. To quantify the absolute abundance of each unique TCRbeta CDR3 rearrangement, sequence reads were collapsed and filtered. For each sample, productive Simpson clonality was calculated as the square root of Simpson's diversity index over productive rearrangements. TCRdb retrieved this table from immuneACCESS and kept in-frame rearrangements only. Not all clones are present; in checked studies, unresolved V genes account for under half, and no reason is known for the remainder. V, J and clone size reflect that table, while D and trimming were determined from the DNA. This sample has about 69,000 clones in its table, and roughly 79% of those were observed once. The ten largest clones take up approximately 15% of the sample.

Whole blood was collected in K2EDTA tubes by collaborating institutions according to the institutions' own protocols. For TCRbeta analysis, collaborators shipped samples as frozen whole blood, isolated PBMCs, or DNA extracted from either of those sample types. As regards this clone: Its antigen is still unknown. Base qualities were left out, and no much larger clone turns up one base away.

The rearranged chain carries TRBV5-8 and TRBJ2-5; no D gene is confidently identified. Source material: peripheral blood. The source is a man in his sixties with acute or convalescent COVID-19. The nucleotides read TGTGCCAGCAGCTTGTTCAGGCAAGAGACCCAGTACTTC. It encodes CASSLFRQETQYF.